Following are 27 T cell receptor beta chains from one sample sequenced in a study of long-term antiretroviral therapy in people with HIV. Runs used v3.0 of the immunoSEQ assay and were done at survey level. Sequencing used immunoSEQ multiplex PCR; TCRdb keeps in-frame clones, though not all of them. The sample contains 30,000 to 35,000 clones, 65% to 80% of which appear only once. Source: unsorted PBMCs, taken 3 years after starting antiretroviral therapy. All receptors come from a man aged 50-59 years with HIV.

V is TRBV27 and J is TRBJ2-1, with unresolved D. Germline lookup yields CDR1 MNHEY and CDR2 SMNVEV (reference sequence). This CDR3 has 14 amino acids. Trimming stripped 3 bases from V and 2 bases from J, with 8 bases between. The CDR3 bases are TGTGCCAGCAGTTTTGACGGGCCCTACAATGAGCAGTTCTTC. This encodes CASSFDGPYNEQFF.

V gene TRBV5-6 combines with J gene TRBJ2-2; D possibly matches TRBD1 or TRBD2 (5 bases each). The germline V and J ends were trimmed by 5 bases and 5 bases, with 13 bases remaining between them. This CDR3 is 14 amino acids long. CDR1 is SGHDT and CDR2 is YYEEEE in the germline V gene. The CDR3 DNA follows: TGTGCCAGCAGAACCGGGACCATAACCGGGGAGCTGTTTTTT. It encodes CASRTGTITGELFF.

The chain employs TRBV27 and TRBJ2-1; D is possibly TRBD1 or TRBD2 (5 bases each). This CDR3 contains 14 residues. V was clipped by 2 bases and J by 3 bases, with 8 bases between them. CDR1 and CDR2 from the germline V gene are MNHEY and SMNVEV (reference sequence). The CDR3 coding sequence is TGTGCCAGCAGTTTAGGGACCAGCTACAATGAGCAGTTCTTC. Amino acid sequence: CASSLGTSYNEQFF.

The V and J genes are TRBV10-3 and TRBJ2-5; weak D call: TRBD2 (6 bases). CDR3 length: 13 amino acids. In germline, CDR1 is ENHRY, CDR2 SYGVKD. V lost 6 bases and J lost 5, with 13 bases in between. The CDR3 sequence: CAISSPAGETQYF. The CDR3 bases are TGTGCCATCAGCTCGCCCGCGGGGGAGACCCAGTACTTC.

This clone has just a few counts. V gene TRBV21-1 combines with J gene TRBJ1-1; the table gives TRBD1 as D, unverified against the DNA. TRBV21-1 constitutes a pseudogene. The CDR3 runs 17 residues. CDR3 nucleotides: TGTGCCAGCAGCAAAGCGCGAGTAGGACAGATGAACACTGAAGCTTTCTTT. Translated, it gives CASSKARVGQMNTEAFF.

This clone was seen a single time. The DNA of the CDR3 is TGTGCCAGTAAATGGGCGAGCACAGATACGCAGTATTTT. Translation: CASKWASTDTQYF. V is TRBV19 and J is TRBJ2-3; no clear D. This CDR3 has 13 amino acids. From germline, CDR1 is LNHDA and CDR2 SQIVND (reference sequence). Trimming stripped 7 bases from V and 0 bases from J, with 8 bases between.

This clone was picked up a small number of times. The V and J genes are TRBV2 and TRBJ2-5; D is uncertain. Trimming pared 1 base from V and 5 bases from J, leaving 2 bases between. This CDR3 spans 11 amino acids. Germline V gene lookup returns CDR1 SNHLY and CDR2 FYNNEI. This chain's CDR3 is CASSEGETQYF. Written as DNA, the CDR3 is TGTGCCAGCAGTGAAGGGGAGACCCAGTACTTC. Full variable domain (missing parts from reference TRBV2 and TRBJ2-5): EPEVTQTPSHQVTQMGQEVILRCVPISNHLYFYWYRQILGQKVEFLVSFYNNEISEKSEIFDDQFSVERPDGSNFTLKIRSTKLEDSAMYFCASSEGETQYFGPGTRLLVL.

This chain connects TRBV5-1 to TRBJ2-3; TRBD1 matches at 10 bases. This CDR3 is 16 amino acids long. Trimming took 4 bases from V and 4 from J; bases not matched to a gene: 9. Germline CDR1 is SGHRS and CDR2 is YFSETQ. The CDR3 coding sequence is TGCGCCAGCAGCCTGAACCGGGACAGGGGTTCAGATACGCAGTATTTT. Protein sequence: CASSLNRDRGSDTQYF.

V usage is TRBV6-6 and J usage is TRBJ1-2; D may be TRBD1 (5 bases). The CDR3 contains 13 residues. Germline-derived CDR1 and CDR2 are MNHNY and SVGAGI (reference sequence). V lost 2 bases and J 2 bases, leaving 6 bases between the germline ends. The CDR3 region is CASSYRQNYGYTF. The DNA for the CDR3 is TGTGCCAGCAGTTACAGACAGAACTATGGCTACACCTTC.

The chain is built from TRBV27 and TRBJ2-3; TRBD2 matches 10 bases. The ends lost 2 bases at V and 0 bases at J; junction bases unmatched: 11. The CDR3 is 19 residues long. CDR1 and CDR2 (germline): MNHEY, SMNVEV (reference sequence). The CDR3 protein is CASSLRSQRGGKSTDTQYF. Written as DNA, the CDR3 is TGTGCCAGCAGTTTACGGTCCCAGCGGGGGGGCAAGAGCACAGATACGCAGTATTTT.

V and J are TRBV6-4 and TRBJ2-2; no clear D gene. Between the trimmed V and J ends, which lost 2 bases and 3 bases, there was a span of 10 bases. Germline values: CDR1 MRHNA, CDR2 SNTAGT. The CDR3 is made up of 15 amino acids. The CDR3 region is CASSDGTVDTGELFF. The CDR3 DNA follows: TGTGCCAGCAGTGACGGAACAGTGGACACCGGGGAGCTGTTTTTT.

The gene calls are TRBV7-2 and TRBJ2-5; D unresolved. The CDR3 consists of 13 residues. V was pared by 3 bases and J by 4 bases, with 9 bases between. CDR1 is SGHTA and CDR2 is FQGNSA in the germline V gene. The CDR3 DNA sequence: TGTGCCAGCAGCTTTTCCGGGTTAGAGACCCAGTACTTC. Residues: CASSFSGLETQYF. The variable domain in full, with the rest retrieved from reference TRBV7-2 and TRBJ2-5, is GAGVSQSPSNKVTEKGKDVELRCDPISGHTALYWYRQSLGQGLEFLIYFQGNSAPDKSGLPSDRFSAERTGGSVSTLTIQRTQQEDSAVYLCASSFSGLETQYFGPGTRLLVL.

This clone came up once. V usage is TRBV5-1 and J usage is TRBJ2-5, with a weak D call TRBD1 (6 bases). There are 16 residues in the CDR3. Deletions cut 4 bases from V and 2 bases from J, with 18 bases between. In germline, CDR1 is SGHRS, CDR2 YFSETQ. The CDR3 DNA is TGCGCCAGCAGCCAGCCCCTTACAGGGAAACAAGAGACCCAGTACTTC. Translating gives CASSQPLTGKQETQYF.

The rearrangement uses TRBV5-4 and TRBJ2-7; the D call may be TRBD1 or TRBD2 (5 bases each). Germline CDR1 and CDR2: SGHNT and YYREEE (reference sequence). The ends were cut back, 3 bases at V and 2 bases at J, with 12 bases in the middle. The CDR3 has 14 amino acids. CDR3 sequence (DNA): TGTGCCAGCAGCTGGGGACCGGAGCCCTACGAGCAGTACTTC. It yields the protein CASSWGPEPYEQYF.

The CDR3 protein is CASSILPDSVGFF. Written as DNA, the CDR3 is TGTGCCAGCAGCATTCTTCCCGACAGTGTGGGGTTCTTC. V and J are TRBV5-6 and TRBJ2-1, with D possibly TRBD1 on 5 matching bases. Germline V CDR1 and CDR2: SGHDT, YYEEEE. The CDR3 contains 13 residues. Trimming removed 4 bases from V and 15 bases from J, with 20 bases in between.

The V and J genes are TRBV28 and TRBJ2-5, with D unresolved. The CDR3 runs to 14 residues. The germline V and J ends were trimmed by 6 bases and 9 bases, with 20 bases remaining between them. Germline V gene sequence: CDR1 MDHEN, CDR2 SYDVKM. The CDR3 bases are TGTGCCAGCAGCCCCGGTGTGAATCCGTGGGCCCAGTACTTC. As protein: CASSPGVNPWAQYF.

J is TRBJ1-2 and V is TRBV4-3, with 7 bases fitting TRBD1. Germline assignment: CDR1 LGHNA and CDR2 YSLEER. Losses at the gene ends were 3 bases for V and 8 bases for J; bases not matched to a gene: 12. The CDR3 sequence is 15 residues long. The CDR3 DNA reads as TGCGCCAGCAGCCACGTACCGGAGGGGGCGGAAGGCTACACCTTC. Its translation: CASSHVPEGAEGYTF.

This chain uses TRBV7-6 with TRBJ1-6; D is possibly TRBD1 (5 bases). Trimming cost V 4 bases and J 2 bases, with 15 bases left between them. The CDR3 is 17 residues long. CDR1 is SGHVS and CDR2 is FNYEAQ in the germline V gene. CDR3 in amino acids: CASSSEGLVTYNSPLHF. For the CDR3, the DNA is TGTGCCAGCAGCTCCGAGGGGTTGGTGACCTATAATTCACCCCTCCACTTT.

The chain couples TRBV7-9 to TRBJ2-5; 8 bases fit TRBD1. Per the germline V gene, CDR1 is SEHNR and CDR2 is FQNEAQ (reference sequence). J was trimmed by 2 bases and V by 5 bases; bases with no gene match: 7. This CDR3 region has 15 residues. In DNA form, the CDR3 reads TGTGCCAGCAGCAACCGACAGGGGAATCAAGAGACCCAGTACTTC. Its protein product is CASSNRQGNQETQYF.

The chain carries TRBV27 and TRBJ2-3; tentative D call: TRBD1 (7 bases). Between the trimmed V and J ends, which lost 2 bases and 4 bases, there was a span of 13 bases. CDR1 is MNHEY, CDR2 SMNVEV, per germline (reference sequence). The CDR3 has 15 amino acids. CDR3 amino acids: CASSLITGEADTQYF. The DNA of the CDR3 is TGTGCCAGCAGTTTAATCACAGGGGAGGCAGATACGCAGTATTTT.

The chain joins TRBV7-6 to TRBJ2-5; D could derive from TRBD1 or TRBD2 (5 bases each). The V end lost 5 bases, the J end lost 2 bases, and 9 bases lay between the germline ends. The CDR3 length is 13 residues. Germline CDR1 SGHVS, CDR2 FNYEAQ. The CDR3: CASSRGRQETQYF. The CDR3 bases are TGTGCCAGCAGCCGGGGCAGACAAGAGACCCAGTACTTC.

This chain connects TRBV5-4 to TRBJ2-1, with D tentatively TRBD1 (6 bases). Trimming stripped 9 bases from V and 6 bases from J, with 25 bases between. Germline V gives CDR1 SGHNT, CDR2 YYREEE (reference sequence). This CDR3 has 16 residues. The CDR3 loop is CATQIERGGQFNEQFF. For the CDR3, the DNA is TGTGCCACCCAGATAGAGCGAGGAGGACAGTTCAATGAGCAGTTCTTC.

The chain is built from TRBV28 and TRBJ2-2; 7 bases agree with TRBD2. The CDR3 extends over 17 amino acids. V gave up 2 bases and J gave up 6 bases; unmatched junction bases: 12. Germline V gives CDR1 MDHEN, CDR2 SYDVKM. The CDR3 loop reads CASSLMGTISLAGELFF. The DNA for the CDR3 is TGTGCCAGCAGTTTAATGGGGACTATTTCTCTTGCCGGGGAGCTGTTTTTT. Full variable domain (missing parts from reference TRBV28 and TRBJ2-2): DVKVTQSSRYLVKRTGEKVFLECVQDMDHENMFWYRQDPGLGLRLIYFSYDVKMKEKGDIPEGYSVSREKKERFSLILESASTNQTSMYLCASSLMGTISLAGELFFGEGSRLTVL.

The rearrangement uses TRBV7-9 and TRBJ1-3; D is perhaps TRBD1 (6 bases). CDR3 length equals 15 residues. Trimming left V 1 base short and J 4 bases short, with 11 bases between. Germline lookup yields CDR1 SEHNR and CDR2 FQNEAQ (reference sequence). Here the CDR3 reads CASSLGQGKGNTIYF. The CDR3 DNA sequence: TGTGCCAGCAGCTTAGGCCAGGGGAAGGGAAACACCATATATTTT.

This clone appeared once. This chain connects TRBV4-3 to TRBJ1-4; 7 bases align to TRBD1. Germline CDR1 reads LGHNA; CDR2 reads YSLEER. V lost 2 bases and J lost 0; bases outside the gene matches: 9. This CDR3 has 18 residues. The CDR3 region is CASSQSPGGGATNEKLFF. DNA of the CDR3: TGCGCCAGCAGCCAAAGCCCAGGGGGAGGTGCAACTAATGAAAAACTGTTTTTT.

The chain combines TRBV5-5 with TRBJ2-3; a weak D match, TRBD2 (6 bases). V was pared by 4 bases and J by 3 bases, with 12 bases between. Germline-derived CDR1 and CDR2 are SGHKS and YYEKEE (reference sequence). CDR3 length: 14 amino acids. The CDR3 spells CASSPGTYTDTQYF. CDR3 bases: TGTGCCAGCAGCCCCGGGACTTATACAGATACGCAGTATTTT.

The J gene is TRBJ1-1, the V gene TRBV5-1; D remains unclear. Looked up from germline, CDR1 is SGHRS and CDR2 is YFSETQ. With 0 bases removed from V and 0 bases from J, the gap between germline ends came to 9 bases. CDR3 length: 15 residues. This chain's CDR3 is CASSLESFMNTEAFF. In DNA, the CDR3 is TGCGCCAGCAGCTTGGAGTCATTCATGAACACTGAAGCTTTCTTT. The whole variable domain, filled in from reference TRBV5-1 and TRBJ1-1, reads KAGVTQTPRYLIKTRGQQVTLSCSPISGHRSVSWYQQTPGQGLQFLFEYFSETQRNKGNFPGRFSGRQFSNSRSEMNVSTLELGDSALYLCASSLESFMNTEAFFGQGTRLTVV.